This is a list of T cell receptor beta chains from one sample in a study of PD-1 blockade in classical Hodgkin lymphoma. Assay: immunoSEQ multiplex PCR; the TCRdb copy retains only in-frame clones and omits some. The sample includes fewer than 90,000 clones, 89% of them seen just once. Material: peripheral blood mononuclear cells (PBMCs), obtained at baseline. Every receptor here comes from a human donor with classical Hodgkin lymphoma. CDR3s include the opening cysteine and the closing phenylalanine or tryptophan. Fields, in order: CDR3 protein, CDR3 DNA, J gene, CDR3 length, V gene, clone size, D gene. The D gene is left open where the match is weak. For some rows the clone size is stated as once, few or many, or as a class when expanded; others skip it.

CDR3: CASSQDINNLNTGELFF; DNA: TGTGCCAGCAGCCAAGATATTAATAATCTGAACACCGGGGAGCTGTTTTTT; J: TRBJ2-2; length: 17; V: TRBV14; size: NA; D: NA
CDR3: CASSLVWTDNGYTF; DNA: TGTGCCAGCAGCTTAGTTTGGACCGACAATGGCTACACCTTC; J: TRBJ1-2; length: 14; V: TRBV7-2; size: once; D: NA
CDR3: CASSLGTASYEQYF; DNA: TGTGCCAGCAGCTTGGGGACGGCGTCCTACGAGCAGTACTTC; J: TRBJ2-7; length: 14; V: TRBV11-1; size: NA; D: NA
CDR3: CAWRLAGDYEQYF; DNA: TGTGCCTGGAGGTTAGCGGGAGACTACGAGCAGTACTTC; J: TRBJ2-7; length: 13; V: TRBV30; size: NA; D: TRBD2
CDR3: CASSHGTRGNQPQHF; DNA: TGTGCCAGCAGTCACGGGACCAGGGGCAATCAGCCCCAGCATTTT; J: TRBJ1-5; length: 15; V: TRBV6-5; size: once; D: NA
CDR3: CASSSGLAGPSSYEQYF; DNA: TGTGCCAGCAGCTCCGGACTAGCGGGCCCAAGCTCCTACGAGCAGTACTTC; J: TRBJ2-7; length: 17; V: TRBV7-2; size: NA; D: TRBD2
CDR3: CASSEFGYTEAFF; DNA: TGTGCCAGCAGTGAGTTCGGTTACACTGAAGCTTTCTTT; J: TRBJ1-1; length: 13; V: TRBV25-1; size: NA; D: NA
CDR3: CASSPRTDNQPQHF; DNA: TGTGCCAGCAGTCCCCGGACAGACAATCAGCCCCAGCATTTT; J: TRBJ1-5; length: 14; V: TRBV6-6; size: NA; D: NA
CDR3: CASSKGMEQPQHF; DNA: TGTGCCAGTAGTAAGGGGATGGAACAGCCCCAGCATTTT; J: TRBJ1-5; length: 13; V: TRBV19; size: NA; D: NA
CDR3: CASSLAGRTGTNEQFF; DNA: TGTGCCAGCAGCTTAGCGGGGCGGACAGGGACGAATGAGCAGTTCTTC; J: TRBJ2-1; length: 16; V: TRBV7-9; size: NA; D: TRBD1
CDR3: CASSLQGAHTGELFF; DNA: TGTGCCAGCAGTTTACAGGGGGCGCACACCGGGGAGCTGTTTTTT; J: TRBJ2-2; length: 15; V: TRBV28; size: NA; D: TRBD1
CDR3: CAGGEQGGPPYEQYF; DNA: TGTGCCGGGGGAGAACAGGGGGGCCCTCCCTACGAGCAGTACTTC; J: TRBJ2-7; length: 15; V: TRBV28; size: NA; D: TRBD1
CDR3: CASSLDRAGGFLETQYF; DNA: TGTGCCAGCAGCTTAGATCGGGCGGGAGGATTTTTGGAGACCCAGTACTTC; J: TRBJ2-5; length: 17; V: TRBV7-2; size: NA; D: TRBD2
CDR3: CASSERLAETQYF; DNA: TGCGCCAGCAGTGAGAGACTAGCGGAGACCCAGTACTTC; J: TRBJ2-5; length: 13; V: TRBV10-1; size: NA; D: TRBD2
CDR3: CASSRLKGSEAFF; DNA: TGTGCCAGCAGTAGACTAAAGGGGTCTGAAGCTTTCTTT; J: TRBJ1-1; length: 13; V: TRBV6-5; size: NA; D: NA
CDR3: CASRPIGYEQYF; DNA: TGTGCCAGCAGGCCCATAGGTTACGAGCAGTACTTC; J: TRBJ2-7; length: 12; V: TRBV2; size: once; D: NA
CDR3: CSVVDGTKNNEQFF; DNA: TGCAGCGTTGTTGACGGCACTAAGAACAATGAGCAGTTCTTC; J: TRBJ2-1; length: 14; V: TRBV29-1; size: NA; D: NA
CDR3: CASSLGQRGTDTQYF; DNA: TGTGCCAGCAGTCTAGGACAGCGGGGCACAGATACGCAGTATTTT; J: TRBJ2-3; length: 15; V: TRBV27; size: NA; D: NA
CDR3: CASSEAPLGQGENSEQYF; DNA: TGTGCCAGCAGTGAAGCGCCACTGGGACAGGGGGAAAACAGCGAGCAGTACTTC; J: TRBJ2-7; length: 18; V: TRBV6-1; size: NA; D: TRBD1
CDR3: CASSGQGQGVVNEQFF; DNA: TGTGCCAGCAGTGGACAAGGACAGGGGGTGGTGAATGAGCAGTTCTTC; J: TRBJ2-1; length: 16; V: TRBV6-1; size: NA; D: TRBD1
CDR3: CATLGVRNTEAFF; DNA: TGTGCCACTCTTGGGGTGAGGAACACTGAAGCTTTCTTT; J: TRBJ1-1; length: 13; V: TRBV6-1; size: NA; D: NA
CDR3: CASSLVAGAAGANVLTF; DNA: TGTGCCAGCAGCTTAGTTGCGGGAGCGGCTGGGGCCAACGTCCTGACTTTC; J: TRBJ2-6; length: 17; V: TRBV7-6; size: NA; D: TRBD2
CDR3: CASSQDLASGYEKQYF; DNA: TGCGCCAGCAGCCAAGACCTGGCTAGCGGCTACGAAAAGCAGTACTTC; J: TRBJ2-5; length: 16; V: TRBV4-3; size: NA; D: TRBD2
CDR3: CASSLAGVAGELFF; DNA: TGTGCCAGCAGCTTAGCTGGGGTGGCCGGGGAGCTGTTTTTT; J: TRBJ2-2; length: 14; V: TRBV7-2; size: NA; D: NA
CDR3: CASSTPSGAPWHEQFF; DNA: TGTGCCAGCAGTACCCCTAGCGGGGCCCCATGGCATGAGCAGTTCTTC; J: TRBJ2-1; length: 16; V: TRBV27; size: NA; D: TRBD2
CDR3: CATVGVFADQPQHF; DNA: TGTGCCACTGTCGGAGTGTTTGCCGATCAGCCCCAGCATTTT; J: TRBJ1-5; length: 14; V: TRBV19; size: NA; D: NA
CDR3: CASSTDRHNEQFF; DNA: TGTGCCAGCTCAACTGACAGACACAATGAGCAGTTCTTC; J: TRBJ2-1; length: 13; V: TRBV18; size: NA; D: NA
CDR3: CATSVRSSNQPQHF; DNA: TGTGCCACCAGCGTTAGGTCGAGCAATCAGCCCCAGCATTTT; J: TRBJ1-5; length: 14; V: TRBV15; size: NA; D: NA
CDR3: CATSRVSPDTQYF; DNA: TGTGCCACCAGCAGAGTAAGCCCAGATACGCAGTATTTT; J: TRBJ2-3; length: 13; V: TRBV15; size: NA; D: NA
CDR3: CASSLDRTGEGYTF; DNA: TGTGCCAGCAGCTTAGATAGGACAGGGGAAGGCTACACCTTC; J: TRBJ1-2; length: 14; V: TRBV11-2; size: NA; D: TRBD1
CDR3: CASSQGQTMTYNEQFF; DNA: TGTGCCAGCAGCCAAGGGCAAACCATGACCTACAATGAGCAGTTCTTC; J: TRBJ2-1; length: 16; V: TRBV4-2; size: NA; D: NA
CDR3: CVTGGYTF; DNA: TGCGTAACGGGCGGCTACACCTTC; J: TRBJ1-2; length: 8; V: TRBV7-8; size: NA; D: NA
CDR3: CASSLGQSFSGANVLTF; DNA: TGTGCCAGCAGCTTAGGACAGAGCTTCTCTGGGGCCAACGTCCTGACTTTC; J: TRBJ2-6; length: 17; V: TRBV13; size: large; D: NA
CDR3: CSVRGSGSPNEQFF; DNA: TGCAGCGTTCGTGGGTCGGGCAGTCCGAATGAGCAGTTCTTC; J: TRBJ2-1; length: 14; V: TRBV29-1; size: NA; D: NA
CDR3: CATKNPPGRNDWYGYTF; DNA: TGTGCCACCAAAAACCCTCCGGGTCGTAATGACTGGTATGGCTACACCTTC; J: TRBJ1-2; length: 17; V: TRBV10-3; size: NA; D: NA
CDR3: CASSLDFGDEQYF; DNA: TGTGCCAGCAGCTTAGATTTTGGGGACGAGCAGTACTTC; J: TRBJ2-7; length: 13; V: TRBV11-2; size: NA; D: NA